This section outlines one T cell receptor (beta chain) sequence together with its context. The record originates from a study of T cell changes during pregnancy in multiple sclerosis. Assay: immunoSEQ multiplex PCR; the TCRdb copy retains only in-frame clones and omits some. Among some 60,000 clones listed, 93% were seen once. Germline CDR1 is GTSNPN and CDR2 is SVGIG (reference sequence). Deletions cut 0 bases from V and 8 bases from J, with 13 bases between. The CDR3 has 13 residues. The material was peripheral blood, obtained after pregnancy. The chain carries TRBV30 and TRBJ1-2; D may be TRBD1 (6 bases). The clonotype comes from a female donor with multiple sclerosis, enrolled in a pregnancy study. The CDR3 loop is CAWSVGRGDGYTF. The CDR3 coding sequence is TGTGCCTGGAGTGTGGGGAGGGGGGACGGCTACACCTTC.